These 3 T cell receptor beta chains were all obtained from the same sample, sequenced in a study of blood T cell repertoires in COVID-19. Assay used: immunoSEQ multiplex PCR; TCRdb lists only in-frame clones, some missing. The profile shows some 110,000 clones, approximately 80% of them singletons. Source material: peripheral blood. Receptor source: a man over 45 with acute or convalescent COVID-19.

The rearrangement links TRBV6-5 to TRBJ2-4; TRBD2 matches at 9 bases. The germline CDR1 and CDR2 sequences are MNHEY and SVGAGI. This CDR3 spans 15 amino acids. The junction had 6 bases not matched to a gene; V was cut back by 9 bases and J by 0 bases. The CDR3 region has the DNA TGTGCCAGTATACTGACTAGCGGAGCCAAAAACATTCAGTACTTC. Protein product: CASILTSGAKNIQYF.

The chain employs TRBV5-1 and TRBJ1-2; 10 bases line up with TRBD1. Trimming cost V 2 bases and J 7 bases; bases outside gene matches: 5. Germline-derived CDR1 and CDR2 are SGHRS and YFSETQ. CDR3 size: 14 residues. The CDR3 sequence is CASSFSGQGSGYTF. CDR3 DNA sequence: TGCGCCAGCAGCTTCTCGGGACAGGGGTCTGGCTACACCTTC.

This rearrangement joins TRBV27 to TRBJ2-1, with no clear D. The CDR3 extends over 12 amino acids. Germline CDR1 is MNHEY and CDR2 is SMNVEV (reference sequence). The V and J ends lost 4 bases and 4 bases respectively, with 5 bases between them. The CDR3 DNA sequence: TGTGCCAGCAGTTCCGAGTACAATGAGCAGTTCTTC. It yields the protein CASSSEYNEQFF.